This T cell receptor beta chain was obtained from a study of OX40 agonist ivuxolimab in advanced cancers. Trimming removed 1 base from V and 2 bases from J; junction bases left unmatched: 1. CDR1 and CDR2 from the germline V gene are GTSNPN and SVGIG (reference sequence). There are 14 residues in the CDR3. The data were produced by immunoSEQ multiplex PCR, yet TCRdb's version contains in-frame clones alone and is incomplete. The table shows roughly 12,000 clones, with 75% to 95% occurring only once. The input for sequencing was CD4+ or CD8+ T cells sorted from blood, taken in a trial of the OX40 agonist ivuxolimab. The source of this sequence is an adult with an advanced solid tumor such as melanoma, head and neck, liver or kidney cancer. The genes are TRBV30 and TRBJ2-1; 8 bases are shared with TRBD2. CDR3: CAWSAGGAYNEQFF. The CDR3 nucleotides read TGTGCCTGGAGTGCGGGGGGGGCCTACAATGAGCAGTTCTTC. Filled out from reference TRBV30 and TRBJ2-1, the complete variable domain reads SQTIHQWPATLVQPVGSPLSLECTVEGTSNPNLYWYRQAAGRGLQLLFYSVGIGQISSEVPQNLSASRPQDRQFILSSKKLLLSDSGFYLCAWSAGGAYNEQFFGPGTRLTVL.